This is a list of T cell receptor beta chains from one sample in a study of identical twins. TCRdb used MiXCR to reprocess the 5' RACE reads, holding one entry per CDR3 protein. Among hundreds of thousands of distinct CDR3 sequences listed, over 20% were seen once. A further study also used this sample, focusing on T cells expressing NK-cell markers.

The source material was PBMCs. These receptors came from a woman in her late teens or twenties in good health. The CDR3 runs from the conserved cysteine through the conserved F or W. D genes are given only for firm matches. Clone size appears in some rows only: once, few, many, or a class for an expanded clone.

cdr3_aa,cdr3_nt,j_call,v_call,clone_size,d_call
CSARISYEQYF,TGCAGTGCTAGAATTAGTTACGAGCAGTACTTC,TRBJ2-7,TRBV20-1,NA,NA
CASSPRLETGELFF,TGTGCCAGCAGCCCCCGTTTGGAGACCGGGGAGCTGTTTTTT,TRBJ2-2,TRBV9,NA,NA
CASSLWNSYEQYF,TGTGCCAGCAGCTTGTGGAACTCCTACGAGCAGTACTTC,TRBJ2-7,TRBV5-4,NA,NA
CASSFADRGWDHRPYEQYF,TGTGCCAGCAGCTTCGCAGACAGGGGTTGGGACCACCGGCCCTACGAGCAGTACTTC,TRBJ2-7,TRBV5-4,many,TRBD1
CASRETSDTQYF,TGTGCCAGCAGAGAGACGTCGGATACGCAGTATTTT,TRBJ2-3,TRBV9,few,NA
CASSRAPGEETQYF,TGTGCCAGCAGCAGGGCCCCTGGTGAAGAGACCCAGTACTTC,TRBJ2-5,TRBV9,few,NA
CASSPDGDQPQHF,TGTGCCAGCAGCCCAGATGGGGATCAGCCCCAGCATTTT,TRBJ1-5,TRBV11-1,NA,NA
CSARGTSAYEQYF,TGCAGTGCTAGAGGGACATCAGCCTACGAGCAGTACTTC,TRBJ2-7,TRBV20-1,many,NA
CASSYLGEGADTQYF,TGTGCCAGCAGTTATCTCGGAGAGGGGGCAGATACGCAGTATTTT,TRBJ2-3,TRBV6-2/TRBV6-3,many,NA
CASSSTSGETQYF,TGTGCCAGCAGCTCTACTAGCGGGGAGACCCAGTACTTC,TRBJ2-5,TRBV7-2,NA,TRBD2
CSATSGSKDTQYF,TGCAGTGCTACTAGCGGGAGTAAGGATACGCAGTATTTT,TRBJ2-3,TRBV20-1,few,TRBD2
CSAIRTGAYEQYF,TGCAGTGCTATACGGACAGGGGCATACGAGCAGTACTTC,TRBJ2-7,TRBV20-1,NA,TRBD1
CASSLGQGGSPLHF,TGTGCCAGCAGCCTAGGCCAGGGGGGATCACCCCTCCACTTT,TRBJ1-6,TRBV5-1,many,TRBD1
CASSQVTINEQFF,TGTGCCAGCAGCCAAGTGACGATCAATGAGCAGTTCTTC,TRBJ2-1,TRBV4-2,few,NA
CSVVTGGTEQYF,TGCAGCGTTGTTACAGGGGGCACCGAGCAGTACTTC,TRBJ2-7,TRBV29-1,many,TRBD1